These 18 T cell receptor beta chains were sequenced from one sample in a study of T cell repertoires in cytomegalovirus infection. TCRdb independently ran MiXCR on the reads; one entry per CDR3 protein. The sample has a few hundred thousand distinct CDR3 sequences; roughly 9.1% are singletons. The sample consisted of PBMCs. The origin of the receptors is a human donor in good health (CMV status not recorded). Some clones in this sample may be carry-over from other donors' samples.

This clonotype was recorded at least ten times. This chain connects TRBV7-2 to TRBJ1-2; no definite D call. V was pared by 2 bases and J by 1 base, with 20 bases between. This CDR3 spans 18 amino acids. Germline CDR1 reads SGHTA; CDR2 reads FQGNSA. The CDR3 bases are TGTGCCAGCAGCTTATTTACACCGGCAGGAAAAGATAACTATGGCTACACCTTC. This gives the protein CASSLFTPAGKDNYGYTF.

This clonotype was seen at least ten times. The CDR3 is CASSLLLGGANSYEQYF. CDR3 DNA: TGTGCCAGCAGTTTATTGCTAGGCGGGGCGAACTCCTACGAGCAGTACTTC. The chain employs TRBV28 and TRBJ2-7; D perhaps matches TRBD2 (6 bases). This CDR3 has 17 amino acids. V lost 1 base to trimming and J lost 0 bases, with 16 bases between them. Germline V lookup: CDR1 MDHEN, CDR2 SYDVKM.

This clonotype showed up many times. The genes are TRBV7-2 and TRBJ1-2; 8 nucleotides match TRBD1. Germline lookup yields CDR1 SGHTA and CDR2 FQGNSA. The CDR3 length is 16 residues. V lost 6 bases, J lost 1 base, and 10 bases stayed unmatched. The CDR3 region is CASRKKAGQVNYGYTF. The CDR3 nucleotides are TGTGCCAGCAGAAAAAAAGCGGGACAGGTTAACTATGGCTACACCTTC.

This chain links TRBV2 with TRBJ2-5; no clear D. CDR3 length: 11 amino acids. Germline CDR1 is SNHLY and CDR2 is FYNNEI. The V gene lost 8 bases and the J gene lost 5 bases, with 9 bases spanning the gap. The CDR3 coding sequence is TGTGCCAGCGCCTCGGCGGAGACCCAGTACTTC. The encoded protein is CASASAETQYF.

This clonotype was counted many times. The chain has TRBV7-9 and TRBJ2-5; 7 bases align to TRBD1. V gave up 3 bases and J gave up 4 bases; unmatched junction bases: 11. The CDR3 is 16 amino acids. Germline V CDR1 and CDR2: SEHNR, FQNEAQ (reference sequence). Written as DNA, the CDR3 is TGTGCCAGCAGCTTCCAGACCCAGGGGGTTGGAGAGACCCAGTACTTC. This gives the protein CASSFQTQGVGETQYF.

A few counts support this clonotype. This sequence joins TRBV7-2 and TRBJ2-1; 7 bases line up with TRBD2. Looked up from germline, CDR1 is SGHTA and CDR2 is FQGNSA. Trimming at V came to 0 bases and at J to 14 bases, leaving 13 bases not matched to a gene. The CDR3 is made up of 15 amino acids. Here the CDR3 DNA reads TGTGCCAGCAGCTTAGCGGGGGGGGGGTCAATGTTGGAGTTCTTC. Translated, it gives CASSLAGGGSMLEFF.

V gene TRBV19 combines with J gene TRBJ2-3; 13 bases fit TRBD2. The J segment lost 3 bases and the V segment lost 3 bases, leaving 9 bases of the junction unmatched. Germline values: CDR1 LNHDA, CDR2 SQIVND (reference sequence). CDR3 length equals 18 residues. CDR3 sequence: CASSIDSGTSGDTDTQYF. CDR3 in DNA: TGTGCCAGTAGTATCGACTCCGGGACTAGCGGGGATACAGATACGCAGTATTTT.

This chain uses TRBV15 with TRBJ2-2, with TRBD2 matching 8 bases. The junction had 5 bases not matched to a gene; V was cut back by 0 bases and J by 5 bases. The CDR3 sequence is 16 residues long. Germline V gene data show CDR1 as LNHNV and CDR2 as YYDKDF (reference sequence). As DNA, the CDR3 is TGTGCCACCAGCAGAGATCCGGGGGGGCGGACCGGGGAGCTGTTTTTT. It encodes CATSRDPGGRTGELFF.

The sample holds a few counts of this clonotype. The chain links TRBV3-1 to TRBJ2-7, with D possibly matching TRBD2 (6 bases). Germline lookup yields CDR1 LGHDT and CDR2 YNNKEL (reference sequence). The CDR3 has 13 residues. Trimming pared 3 bases from V and 6 bases from J, leaving 12 bases between. CDR3: CASSQTGRGEQYF. The DNA of the CDR3 is TGTGCCAGCAGCCAGACCGGGCGGGGCGAGCAGTACTTC.

This chain links TRBV2 with TRBJ2-6; maybe TRBD2 (6 bases). Between the trimmed V and J ends, which lost 9 bases and 9 bases, there was a span of 12 bases. The germline CDR1 and CDR2 sequences are SNHLY and FYNNEI. The CDR3 runs 12 residues. The CDR3 loop reads CARGGLGNVLTF. The CDR3, as DNA: TGTGCCAGGGGGGGACTGGGCAACGTCCTGACTTTC.

This clonotype came up many times. The chain combines TRBV6-2 or TRBV6-3 with TRBJ1-1; perhaps TRBD1 as D (6 bases). CDR1 is MNHEY, CDR2 SVGEGT, per germline. Trimming took off 3 bases at V and 9 bases at J, with 23 bases between the two ends. The CDR3 loop spans 16 amino acids. The CDR3 sequence is CASSYPGIIRQEKAFF. The CDR3 DNA reads TGTGCCAGCAGTTATCCCGGCATAATTCGACAGGAGAAAGCTTTCTTT.

This clonotype showed up many times. The V gene is TRBV7-9, the J gene TRBJ2-1; 7 nucleotides agree with TRBD1. Per germline, CDR1 SEHNR and CDR2 FQNEAQ (reference sequence). After removal of 5 bases from V and 0 bases from J, the junction contained 7 bases not matched to a gene. This CDR3 contains 16 residues. The CDR3 loop is CASSLPGQSSYNEQFF. The CDR3 coding sequence is TGTGCCAGCAGCCTTCCGGGACAGAGCTCCTACAATGAGCAGTTCTTC.

In this sample, this clonotype turned up many times. V and J are TRBV12-3 or TRBV12-4 and TRBJ2-7; D gene ambiguous. V dropped 2 bases and J dropped 3 bases, with 8 bases sitting between them. The CDR3 loop spans 13 amino acids. The CDR3 region has the DNA TGTGCCAGCAGTTTAATGGTAGACTACGAGCAGTACTTC. Translation: CASSLMVDYEQYF.

This clonotype was detected ten times or more. V and J are TRBV6-2 or TRBV6-3 and TRBJ2-7, with D possibly matching TRBD2 (6 bases). The CDR3 is 14 amino acids. Germline values: CDR1 MNHEY, CDR2 SVGEGT. Trimming shortened V by 2 bases and J by 1 base, and 9 bases separated the two germline ends. The CDR3 sequence: CASSYLEGSYEQYF. DNA of the CDR3: TGTGCCAGCAGTTACCTGGAGGGATCCTACGAGCAGTACTTC.

This clonotype came up many times. The genes are TRBV20-1 and TRBJ2-1; 7 bases map to TRBD2. The CDR3 length is 14 residues. V was clipped by 5 bases and J by 3 bases; unmatched bases: 7. Germline CDR1 and CDR2: DFQATT and SNEGSKA (reference sequence). CDR3 bases: TGCAGTGCTGGGAGCGGGGCGCTCTACAATGAGCAGTTCTTC. It encodes CSAGSGALYNEQFF.

This clonotype came up many times. J is TRBJ1-6 and V is TRBV7-2; D uncertain. This CDR3 comprises 16 residues. Germline V gene sequence: CDR1 SGHTA, CDR2 FQGNSA. The ends were cut back, 7 bases at V and 0 bases at J, with 13 bases in the middle. The CDR3 DNA reads as TGTGCCAGCACCCCAAAACAGAGCTCCTATAATTCACCCCTCCACTTT. Translated: CASTPKQSSYNSPLHF.

With respect to this clonotype: A much larger clone lies one base from this, so it may be a read error. The chain is built from TRBV24-1 and TRBJ2-5; D is unclear. V was pared by 4 bases and J by 2 bases, with 1 base between. The CDR3 is 11 amino acids. Germline loops: CDR1 KGHDR, CDR2 SFDVKD. CDR3 in DNA: TGTGCCACCAGTGAACAAGAGACCCAGTACTTC. Translation gives CATSEQETQYF.

The chain recombines TRBV24-1 with TRBJ1-2, with D unresolved. CDR3 length equals 13 residues. From germline, CDR1 is KGHDR and CDR2 SFDVKD. The V and J ends lost 4 bases and 3 bases respectively, with 8 bases between them. The CDR3 DNA follows: TGTGCCACCAGTGACCCCGGACACTATGGCTACACCTTC. This translates into CATSDPGHYGYTF.